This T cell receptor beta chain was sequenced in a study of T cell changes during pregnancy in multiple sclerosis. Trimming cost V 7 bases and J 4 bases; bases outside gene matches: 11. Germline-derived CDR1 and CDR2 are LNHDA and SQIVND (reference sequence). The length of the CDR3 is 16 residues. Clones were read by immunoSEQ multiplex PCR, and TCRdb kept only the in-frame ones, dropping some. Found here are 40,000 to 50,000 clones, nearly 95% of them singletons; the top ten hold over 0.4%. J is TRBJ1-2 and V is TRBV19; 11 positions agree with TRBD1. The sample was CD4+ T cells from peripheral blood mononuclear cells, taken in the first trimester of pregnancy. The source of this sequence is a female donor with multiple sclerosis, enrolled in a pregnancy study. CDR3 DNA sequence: TGTGCCAGTACCTCCGGGACAGGGGGAATCGGCTATGGCTACACCTTC. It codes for CASTSGTGGIGYGYTF.